The present TCR beta chain was sequenced within a study of blood T cell repertoires in COVID-19. Study-wide context: There were acute and convalescent COVID-19 samples, and they came from the United States, Italy and Spain.

This CDR3 has 16 residues. V lost 3 bases and J 0 bases, leaving 10 bases between the germline ends. CDR1 SGDLS and CDR2 YYNGEE come from the germline V gene. Per the original data handling: Reference gene primer amplification gave nucleated cell count estimates. Some clones are missing from TCRdb's copy, which holds only in-frame ones; the method was immunoSEQ multiplex PCR. V and J calls and clone size come straight from that table; D and trimming were deduced from the DNA. The data show fewer than 30,000 clones, around 67% seen once. This sequence joins TRBV9 and TRBJ1-6; a weak D match, TRBD1 (6 bases). The TCR was taken from a man in his 60s with active or convalescent COVID-19. Sequences were obtained from peripheral blood. The CDR3 reads CASSATGNSYNSPLHF. The DNA for the CDR3 is TGTGCCAGCAGCGCCACAGGGAACTCCTATAATTCACCCCTCCACTTT. Full variable domain (remainder filled in from reference TRBV9 and TRBJ1-6): DSGVTQTPKHLITATGQRVTLRCSPRSGDLSVYWYQQSLDQGLQFLIQYYNGEERAKGNILERFSAQQFPDLHSELNLSSLELGDSALYFCASSATGNSYNSPLHFGNGTRLTVT.